A single sample is the source of the 5 T cell receptor beta chains below, sequenced in a study of cytomegalovirus exposure and HLA in healthy donors. The PCR used 60 Vbeta and 13 Jbeta primers. The assay was immunoSEQ multiplex PCR, and TCRdb's table has in-frame clones only and misses some. The repertoire includes 200,000 to 250,000 clones, under 90% of them detected once, and 1.3% sits in the top ten. Sequencing used PBMCs. The receptors come from a human donor in good health.

The rearrangement uses TRBV27 and TRBJ1-1; tentatively, D is TRBD1 (5 bases). Trimming took 4 bases from V and 10 from J, leaving 13 bases between them. The germline V gene has CDR1 MNHEY and CDR2 SMNVEV (reference sequence). The CDR3 sequence is 12 residues long. CDR3 region: CASSSGGWAAFF. The CDR3 nucleotides are TGTGCCAGCAGTTCGGGGGGATGGGCAGCTTTCTTT.

In the case of this clone: Other DNA sequences in the same sample also yield this CDR3. The chain carries TRBV5-1 and TRBJ1-1; tentatively, D is TRBD1 (6 bases). The CDR3 is made up of 15 amino acids. CDR1 SGHRS and CDR2 YFSETQ come from the germline V gene. V was pared by 0 bases and J by 2 bases, with 11 bases between. The CDR3 DNA reads as TGCGCCAGCAGCTTGGTCGGGGGGCTAAACACTGAAGCTTTCTTT. Amino acid sequence: CASSLVGGLNTEAFF. Complete variable domain (other parts from reference TRBV5-1 and TRBJ1-1): KAGVTQTPRYLIKTRGQQVTLSCSPISGHRSVSWYQQTPGQGLQFLFEYFSETQRNKGNFPGRFSGRQFSNSRSEMNVSTLELGDSALYLCASSLVGGLNTEAFFGQGTRLTVV.

The chain recombines TRBV6-5 with TRBJ2-7; 7 bases are a match to TRBD1. The CDR3 is 11 residues long. Trimming at V came to 10 bases and at J to 3 bases, leaving 3 bases not matched to a gene. The germline V gene encodes CDR1 MNHEY and CDR2 SVGAGI. As DNA, the CDR3 is TGTGCCACCCGACAGGGCTACGAGCAGTACTTC. It is translated as CATRQGYEQYF.

This rearrangement joins TRBV14 to TRBJ1-1, with no clear D. V lost 1 base and J 3 bases, leaving 9 bases between the germline ends. Per the germline V gene, CDR1 is SGHDN and CDR2 is FVKESK. CDR3 length: 14 residues. CDR3 amino acids: CASSQGRWDTEAFF. In nucleotides, the CDR3 is TGTGCCAGCAGCCAAGGGAGATGGGACACTGAAGCTTTCTTT.

V and J are TRBV9 and TRBJ2-2; 9 bases align to TRBD2. The CDR3 has 16 amino acids. Per the germline V gene, CDR1 is SGDLS and CDR2 is YYNGEE. With 7 bases clipped from V and 2 bases from J, the junction kept 9 bases outside the gene matches. This CDR3 reads CASVIGREGNTGELFF. The CDR3 DNA follows: TGTGCCAGCGTCATTGGGCGGGAGGGTAACACCGGGGAGCTGTTTTTT.